The entry below gives a single TCR beta chain sequence along with its context. Its cognate antigen is unknown. The V gene lost 4 bases and the J gene lost 9 bases, with 10 bases spanning the gap. This CDR3 comprises 11 residues. Germline V CDR1 and CDR2: ENHRY, SYGVKD. This sample was taken from a study of shared clonotypes between healthy human individuals. Study outcomes and limitations: Having only a few donors restricted how much genetic and exposure-history diversity was captured. Incompleteness in sorted-subset sequencing, despite large depth, was shown by rarefaction.

Sequencing was at deep level. Sorted-subset replicate PCRs used 150 to 200 ng DNA, roughly 28,000 T cell genomes. Libraries were prepared by immunoSEQ multiplex PCR; TCRdb keeps only in-frame clonotypes and omits some of them. The data show a few million clones, with 85% to 95% seen just once and about 0.41% held by the top ten. The chain combines TRBV10-3 with TRBJ2-7; D is perhaps TRBD2 (6 bases). This sequence was found in a man aged 18 to 29 in good health. Some clones in this sample may be carry-over from other donors' samples. Sequencing was performed on naive CD4+ T cells from PBMCs. Subset noted: CD45RA+ positively selected. The CDR3 reads CAISGGEGQYF. CDR3 nucleotide sequence: TGTGCCATCAGTGGGGGGGAAGGGCAGTACTTC.